Sequencing of this T cell receptor beta chain was carried out in a study of blood T cell repertoires in COVID-19. For the study at large: Cohort 3 recovery required two negative PCRs, clearance, or symptom resolution. Nucleic acid was either cDNA or gDNA, and it came from T cells, B-cell-depleted T cells, or PBMCs.

Across about 22 US areas, participants ranged in age from roughly 18 to 95 years. Measured with immunoSEQ multiplex PCR; TCRdb has only the in-frame clones, and not every one. Found here are about 400,000 clones, around 87% of them singletons; the top ten hold around 2%. The CDR3 length is 12 residues. Germline V gene data show CDR1 as SGHDT and CDR2 as YYEEEE. The V gene lost 3 bases and the J gene lost 5 bases, with 8 bases spanning the gap. This receptor was taken from a man aged 40-49 years in a cohort exposed to, infected with or recovered from COVID-19 (not recorded which). V and J are TRBV5-6 and TRBJ1-2; D gene ambiguous. Sequences were obtained from PBMCs or T cells enriched from blood (not recorded which). CDR3 region: CASSSTGYGYTF. The DNA for the CDR3 is TGTGCCAGCAGCTCGACGGGATATGGCTACACCTTC.